A single sample gave rise to the 12 T cell receptor beta chains below, sequenced in a study of response to subunit inactivated influenza vaccine. TCRdb re-analysed the RT-PCR reads in MiXCR, keeping a single row per CDR3 protein. The sample shows roughly 460,000 distinct CDR3 sequences, roughly 11% of them seen only once. The material was PBMCs from blood, obtained 35 to 45 days after vaccination. The receptors were sampled from a man in his fifties or sixties who received an inactivated influenza vaccine.

This clonotype was seen a few times. The chain recombines TRBV9 with TRBJ1-1; D remains unclear. Germline lookup yields CDR1 SGDLS and CDR2 YYNGEE. Trimming pared 0 bases from V and 2 bases from J, leaving 8 bases between. CDR3 length: 14 residues. The CDR3 protein is CASSVAGSNTEAFF. CDR3 DNA: TGTGCCAGCAGCGTAGCTGGATCAAACACTGAAGCTTTCTTT.

This clonotype has only one observation. The V and J genes are TRBV6-2 or TRBV6-3 and TRBJ2-1, with D possibly TRBD1 on 5 matching bases. V lost 4 bases to trimming and J lost 9 bases, with 10 bases between them. The length of the CDR3 is 12 residues. In germline, CDR1 is MNHEY, CDR2 SVGEGT. This CDR3 is CASSLWGSEQFF. CDR3 DNA: TGTGCCAGCAGTTTATGGGGCAGTGAGCAGTTCTTC.

This clonotype was picked up many times. The CDR3 sequence: CATRSSPTSQETQYF. CDR3 DNA sequence: TGTGCCACCAGGTCGAGCCCCACGTCGCAAGAGACCCAGTACTTC. This chain connects TRBV15 to TRBJ2-5; D unresolved. V lost 6 bases and J 2 bases, leaving 16 bases between the germline ends. Germline V CDR1 and CDR2: LNHNV, YYDKDF (reference sequence). The CDR3 is 15 amino acids.

This clonotype came up many times. The J gene is TRBJ1-2, the V gene TRBV29-1; TRBD1 matches 10 bases. The V segment lost 1 base and the J segment 4 bases; nucleotides outside the gene matches: 6. CDR1 is SQVTM, CDR2 ANQGSEA, per germline. The CDR3 totals 15 residues. The CDR3 sequence: CSVEGGDRGFYGYTF. Here the CDR3 DNA reads TGCAGCGTTGAAGGTGGGGACAGGGGATTCTATGGCTACACCTTC.

In this sample, this clonotype turned up a few times. The CDR3 nucleotides read TGCAGTGCTCCGACGGGGAGGGGGAGCTCCTACAATGAGCAGTTCTTC. The encoded protein is CSAPTGRGSSYNEQFF. The chain couples TRBV20-1 to TRBJ2-1, with D perhaps TRBD2 (7 bases). CDR3 length equals 16 residues. Germline V gives CDR1 DFQATT, CDR2 SNEGSKA (reference sequence). Trimming stripped 5 bases from V and 0 bases from J, with 17 bases between.

This clonotype has more than one count but fewer than ten. This chain connects TRBV7-2 to TRBJ1-2; D uncertain. The CDR3 loop spans 12 amino acids. Germline CDR1 and CDR2: SGHTA and FQGNSA. V dropped 5 bases and J dropped 6 bases, with 10 bases sitting between them. CDR3 protein: CASSGGPNGYTF. CDR3 nucleotides: TGTGCCAGCAGCGGAGGACCGAATGGCTACACCTTC.

The CDR3 DNA follows: TGCAGCGTAGCCTTGGGAATAGGGATCCAAGAGACCCAGTACTTC. Translated: CSVALGIGIQETQYF. The chain uses TRBV29-1 and TRBJ2-5; D unresolved. From germline, CDR1 is SQVTM and CDR2 ANQGSEA. There are 15 residues in the CDR3. Trimming cost V 6 bases and J 1 base, with 18 bases left between them.

This clonotype was seen a few times. The chain has TRBV10-3 and TRBJ2-5, with D tentatively TRBD1 or TRBD2 (5 bases each). Trimming shortened V by 3 bases and J by 5 bases, and 10 bases separated the two germline ends. The CDR3 is 13 residues long. Per the germline V gene, CDR1 is ENHRY and CDR2 is SYGVKD. The DNA for the CDR3 is TGTGCCATCAGTGATAAGGGACGGGAGACCCAGTACTTC. It encodes CAISDKGRETQYF.

This clonotype occurred many times. The V gene is TRBV12-3 or TRBV12-4, the J gene TRBJ2-7; 7 nucleotides line up with TRBD1. The CDR3 loop spans 13 amino acids. With 7 bases clipped from V and 2 bases from J, the junction kept 5 bases outside the gene matches. Here the CDR3 DNA reads TGTGCCAGCATGCCCCAGGGGGCCTACGAGCAGTACTTC. Translating it yields CASMPQGAYEQYF.

This clonotype turned up a few times. This chain links TRBV7-9 with TRBJ2-3; D gene ambiguous. Germline V gene data show CDR1 as SEHNR and CDR2 as FQNEAQ (reference sequence). V was clipped by 4 bases and J by 4 bases, with 12 bases between them. This CDR3 region has 14 residues. CDR3 protein: CASSYQTQADTQYF. The CDR3 bases are TGTGCCAGCAGCTATCAGACCCAGGCAGATACGCAGTATTTT.

The chain links TRBV6-2 or TRBV6-3 to TRBJ2-7; tentative D call: TRBD2 (7 bases). The germline V gene has CDR1 MNHEY and CDR2 SVGEGT. This CDR3 spans 16 amino acids. V was clipped by 5 bases and J by 1 base, with 18 bases between them. The CDR3 is CASSLLGRGLSYEQYF. In DNA form, the CDR3 reads TGTGCCAGCAGTCTCTTGGGCAGGGGACTATCCTACGAGCAGTACTTC.

This clonotype was seen only a few times. The genes are TRBV2 and TRBJ2-3; D uncertain. V lost 2 bases to trimming and J lost 0 bases, with 9 bases between them. The CDR3 consists of 15 residues. Germline values: CDR1 SNHLY, CDR2 FYNNEI. The CDR3 DNA reads TGTGCCAGCAGTGAAAACATCCCTAGCACAGATACGCAGTATTTT. Protein product: CASSENIPSTDTQYF.